This T cell receptor (beta chain) was found in a study of blood T cell repertoires in COVID-19. Study context: The United States, Italy and Spain provided the acute and convalescent COVID-19 samples. Sources were T cells, B-cell-depleted T cells, or PBMCs; the material itself was cDNA or gDNA.

In the study's own analysis: How many nucleated cells were present was estimated from reference gene primer amplification. Libraries were prepared by immunoSEQ multiplex PCR; TCRdb keeps only in-frame clonotypes and omits some of them. V and J calls and clone size are those listed in that table; D and trimming were worked out from the DNA. Altogether a few hundred thousand clones are present, about nine tenths being singletons, with the ten largest covering under 3.5%. Trimming removed 5 bases at V and 3 bases at J, with 17 bases between. The CDR3 runs 16 residues. Germline lookup yields CDR1 SGHTA and CDR2 FQGTGA.

The source of this sequence is a young woman with active or convalescent COVID-19. The sample was peripheral blood. V is TRBV7-3 and J is TRBJ1-5; D is undetermined. Here the CDR3 reads CASSQRLRVDNQPQHF. The CDR3 nucleotides read TGTGCCAGCAGCCAAAGGTTGAGGGTGGACAATCAGCCCCAGCATTTT. The full variable domain, with the rest looked up from reference TRBV7-3 and TRBJ1-5, is GAGVSQTPSNKVTEKGKYVELRCDPISGHTALYWYRQSLGQGPEFLIYFQGTGAADDSGLPNDRFFAVRPEGSVSTLKIQRTERGDSAVYLCASSQRLRVDNQPQHFGDGTRLSIL.